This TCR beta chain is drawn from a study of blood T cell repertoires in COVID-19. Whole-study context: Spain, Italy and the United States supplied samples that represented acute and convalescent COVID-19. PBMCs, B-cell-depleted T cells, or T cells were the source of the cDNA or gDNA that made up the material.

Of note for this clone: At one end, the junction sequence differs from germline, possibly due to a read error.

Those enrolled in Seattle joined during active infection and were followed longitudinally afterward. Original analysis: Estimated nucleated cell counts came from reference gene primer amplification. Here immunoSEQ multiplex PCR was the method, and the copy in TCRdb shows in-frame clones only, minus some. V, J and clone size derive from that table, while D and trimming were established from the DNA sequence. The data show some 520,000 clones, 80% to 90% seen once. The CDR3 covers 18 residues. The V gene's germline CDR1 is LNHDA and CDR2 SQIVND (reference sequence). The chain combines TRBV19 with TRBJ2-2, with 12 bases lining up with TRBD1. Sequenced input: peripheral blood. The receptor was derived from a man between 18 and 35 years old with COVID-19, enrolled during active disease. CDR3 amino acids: CASRDRGLWATNTGELFF. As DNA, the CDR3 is TGTGCTAGTAGGGACAGGGGGCTCTGGGCTACGAACACCGGGGAGCTGTTTTTT.